Described below is a single T cell receptor beta chain sequence and its context. The antigen is not known. The data stem from a study of T cell responses to AZD1222 COVID-19 vaccine. Study-wide findings and caveats: Among those given AZD1222, only five or six were seropositive at baseline.

V lost 8 bases to trimming and J lost 2 bases, with 9 bases between them. The CDR3 loop spans 12 amino acids. The germline CDR1 and CDR2 sequences are SEHNR and FQNEAQ (reference sequence). Assay used: immunoSEQ multiplex PCR; TCRdb lists only in-frame clones, some missing. The top ten clones hold approximately 3.3% of a sample with 130,000 or so clones, 80% to 95% of them seen once. The starting material was peripheral blood, obtained on day 0 of AZD1222 vaccination. The chain is built from TRBV7-9 and TRBJ1-2; TRBD1 is a possible D gene (5 bases). The sequence was collected from an adult in good health. The CDR3 bases are TGTGCCAGCTCAGCAGGGAACTATGGCTACACCTTC. It specifies CASSAGNYGYTF.